Sequencing of this T cell receptor beta chain was carried out in a study of cytomegalovirus exposure and HLA in healthy donors. Findings and limits, study-wide: Immune exposure was documented only through CMV serostatus. V- and J-gene trimming in TCR beta was tied to a missense DCLRE1C variant by an analysis performed later. In a later analysis, HLA-associated beta chains showed higher expansion and lower generation probabilities than comparable chains.

The CDR3 has 17 amino acids. CDR1 and CDR2 (germline): SNHLY, FYNNEI. The V and J ends lost 2 bases and 1 base, in that order; junction bases with no gene match: 4. About this clone itself: Its antigen is currently unknown.

The PCR had 60 Vbeta and 13 Jbeta primers. Clones were sequenced by immunoSEQ multiplex PCR, and TCRdb holds only the in-frame ones, with some missing. The sample includes 200,000 to 250,000 clones, around four fifths of them seen just once. Sample: PBMCs. This sequence was found in a woman in her 40s in good health and CMV-seronegative. The rearrangement uses TRBV2 and TRBJ2-6; 8 positions agree with TRBD2. This CDR3 is CASSEIGGESGANVLTF. The CDR3 nucleotides are TGTGCCAGCAGTGAAATCGGGGGGGAATCTGGGGCCAACGTCCTGACTTTC.